This TCR beta chain was obtained from a study of control samples from healthy donors and cancer patients. With 2 bases removed from V and 0 bases from J, the gap between germline ends came to 12 bases. Germline lookup yields CDR1 SGHKS and CDR2 YYEKEE (reference sequence). The CDR3 extends over 16 amino acids. Data came from immunoSEQ multiplex PCR; TCRdb stores just in-frame clones and leaves some out. The table lists approximately 150,000 clones, 89% of them singletons. This rearrangement joins TRBV5-5 to TRBJ2-1; D is uncertain. This sequence originates from a man aged 45-60 years with head and neck cancer. Sequencing input: PBMCs. DNA for the CDR3: TGTGCCAGCAGCTTCATGCCGGCCATCTCCTACAATGAGCAGTTCTTC. This translates into CASSFMPAISYNEQFF.